One T cell receptor (beta chain) is described in this entry. The entry originates in a study of T-cell memory formation after mild COVID-19. J gave up 5 bases and V 3 bases, and 6 bases lay outside the gene matches. Germline-derived CDR1 and CDR2 are MGHRA and YSYEKL. This CDR3 contains 16 residues. Each CDR3 protein gets one entry after TCRdb re-called the 5' RACE reads with MiXCR. Of about 340,000 distinct CDR3 sequences listed, about 15% are singletons. The TCR was taken from a man aged 18 to 35 who had mild COVID-19 (a few samples of this study predate the infection). Cell type and time point are not known. The chain has TRBV4-1 and TRBJ2-3, with 12 nucleotides matching TRBD1. The specimen sequenced was PBMCs or a T cell subset sorted from them (not recorded which). This CDR3 reads CASSHPGQGARDTQYF. In nucleotides, the CDR3 is TGCGCCAGCAGCCACCCGGGACAGGGGGCAAGAGATACGCAGTATTTT.